The 12 T cell receptor beta chains below all came from one sample that was sequenced in a study of control samples from healthy donors and cancer patients. Sequenced by immunoSEQ multiplex PCR; TCRdb stores in-frame clones only, minus some. The data show some 130,000 clones, about 95% seen once. Sequencing used blood. Receptors were obtained from a man aged 25-40 years in good health.

The DNA of the CDR3 is TGTGCCAGCAGCTTACTAGCGGGGGGTTCAAATGAGCAGTTCTTC. Protein product: CASSLLAGGSNEQFF. This chain joins TRBV6-5 and TRBJ2-1; the match to TRBD2 covers 12 bases. The CDR3 sequence is 15 residues long. In germline, CDR1 is MNHEY, CDR2 SVGAGI. Unmatched junction bases numbered 7, after V lost 6 bases and J lost 7 bases.

J is TRBJ1-2 and V is TRBV11-1; D not certain. In germline, CDR1 is SGHAT, CDR2 FQDESV (reference sequence). The CDR3 sequence is 12 residues long. V was shortened by 5 bases and J by 7 bases, with 11 bases between the two germline ends. The CDR3 DNA follows: TGTGCCAGCAGCCCCCATGAGGCTGGCTACACCTTC. Its translation is CASSPHEAGYTF.

The chain is built from TRBV9 and TRBJ2-3; TRBD2 aligns across 13 bases. The V and J ends lost 0 bases and 2 bases, in that order; junction bases with no gene match: 6. Per the germline V gene, CDR1 is SGDLS and CDR2 is YYNGEE. The CDR3 contains 18 residues. The CDR3, as DNA: TGTGCCAGCAGCGTAGGAGGACTAGCGGGGGCCCTCACAGATACGCAGTATTTT. Its protein is CASSVGGLAGALTDTQYF.

This chain connects TRBV6-5 to TRBJ1-1; D gene unclear. CDR1 is MNHEY and CDR2 is SVGAGI in the germline V gene. The CDR3 contains 14 residues. Between the trimmed V and J ends, which lost 7 bases and 1 base, there was a span of 13 bases. This CDR3 reads CASNPTPGNTEAFF. The CDR3 DNA reads TGTGCCAGCAATCCAACTCCAGGGAACACTGAAGCTTTCTTT.

This chain uses TRBV6-5 with TRBJ1-5; D is perhaps TRBD1 (5 bases). Germline-derived CDR1 and CDR2 are MNHEY and SVGAGI. The length of the CDR3 is 14 residues. Trimming took off 2 bases at V and 3 bases at J, with 8 bases between the two ends. CDR3 amino acids: CASSYGGTNQPQHF. CDR3 nucleotide sequence: TGTGCCAGCAGTTACGGGGGGACCAATCAGCCCCAGCATTTT.

This chain uses TRBV19 with TRBJ1-5, with a possible D match to TRBD1 (6 bases). Germline loops: CDR1 LNHDA, CDR2 SQIVND (reference sequence). V was clipped by 6 bases and J by 6 bases, with 15 bases between them. This CDR3 has 14 residues. The DNA for the CDR3 is TGTGCCAGTAGGACCTGGGGGCTTGGTCAGCCCCAGCATTTT. Its protein product is CASRTWGLGQPQHF. Full variable domain (remainder filled in from reference TRBV19 and TRBJ1-5): DGGITQSPKYLFRKEGQNVTLSCEQNLNHDAMYWYRQDPGQGLRLIYYSQIVNDFQKGDIAEGYSVSREKKESFPLTVTSAQKNPTAFYLCASRTWGLGQPQHFGDGTRLSIL.

This chain uses TRBV14 with TRBJ2-1; D is uncertain. The CDR3 has 12 amino acids. Per germline, CDR1 SGHDN and CDR2 FVKESK. V lost 1 base and J lost 8, with 6 bases in between. The CDR3 loop is CASSQVNDEQFF. The CDR3 nucleotides read TGTGCCAGCAGCCAAGTAAACGATGAGCAGTTCTTC.

The gene calls are TRBV28 and TRBJ2-1; TRBD2 matches at 9 bases. CDR1 is MDHEN and CDR2 is SYDVKM in the germline V gene. V shed 1 base, J shed 10 bases, and the junction held 11 bases outside the gene matches. The CDR3 is 16 amino acids. The CDR3 is CASSLFTSGSSPEQFF. As DNA, the CDR3 is TGTGCCAGCAGTTTATTCACTAGCGGGTCCTCCCCGGAGCAGTTCTTC.

The CDR3 DNA follows: TGTGCCAGCAGCTCGTCCGGGACAGCCCTCTACGAGCAGTACTTC. This sequence encodes CASSSSGTALYEQYF. The chain combines TRBV11-3 with TRBJ2-7, with TRBD1 matching 7 bases. V lost 4 bases, J lost 3 bases, and 9 bases stayed unmatched. This CDR3 comprises 15 residues. CDR1 is SGHNT and CDR2 is YENEEA in the germline V gene.

V is TRBV7-9 and J is TRBJ1-3; D possibly corresponds to TRBD1 (5 bases). The V end was cut by 0 bases, the J end by 0 bases, with 12 bases between. Germline lookup yields CDR1 SEHNR and CDR2 FQNEAQ (reference sequence). The CDR3 is made up of 17 amino acids. The chain's CDR3 is CASSLAGGSDSGNTIYF. CDR3 nucleotides: TGTGCCAGCAGCTTAGCTGGGGGGTCGGACTCTGGAAACACCATATATTTT. Full variable domain (rest looked up from reference TRBV7-9 and TRBJ1-3): DTGVSQNPRHKITKRGQNVTFRCDPISEHNRLYWYRQTLGQGPEFLTYFQNEAQLEKSRLLSDRFSAERPKGSFSTLEIQRTEQGDSAMYLCASSLAGGSDSGNTIYFGEGSWLTVV.

The chain joins TRBV19 to TRBJ2-7; 7 nucleotides agree with TRBD1. The length of the CDR3 is 14 residues. Germline assignment: CDR1 LNHDA and CDR2 SQIVND (reference sequence). The V gene end was trimmed by 6 bases and the J gene end by 2 bases; junction bases not matched to a gene: 7. CDR3 DNA: TGTGCCAGTAGGAAACCGGGACAGCCCTACGAGCAGTACTTC. Translation gives CASRKPGQPYEQYF. Combining the CDR3 with reference TRBV19 and TRBJ2-7 gives the whole variable domain DGGITQSPKYLFRKEGQNVTLSCEQNLNHDAMYWYRQDPGQGLRLIYYSQIVNDFQKGDIAEGYSVSREKKESFPLTVTSAQKNPTAFYLCASRKPGQPYEQYFGPGTRLTVT.

V usage is TRBV19 and J usage is TRBJ1-4; weak D call: TRBD1 (6 bases). From germline, CDR1 is LNHDA and CDR2 SQIVND (reference sequence). This CDR3 spans 14 amino acids. V lost 7 bases and J lost 6, with 15 bases in between. Here the CDR3 DNA reads TGTGCCAGTACTCGAGGGGGGGCAGATGAAAAACTGTTTTTT. Translated: CASTRGGADEKLFF. Full variable domain (remainder filled in from reference TRBV19 and TRBJ1-4): DGGITQSPKYLFRKEGQNVTLSCEQNLNHDAMYWYRQDPGQGLRLIYYSQIVNDFQKGDIAEGYSVSREKKESFPLTVTSAQKNPTAFYLCASTRGGADEKLFFGSGTQLSVL.